A selection of T cell receptor beta chains follows, all from one sample in a study of beta chain features in type 1 diabetes. Sequencing was performed with immunoSEQ multiplex PCR; in TCRdb, only in-frame clones are kept and a portion is missing. The data show about 620,000 clones, around a sixth seen once. Material: naive CD4+ T cells from blood. The receptors shown here come from a man younger than 35 in good health. Both conserved end residues are trimmed from each CDR3. The order of the fields is CDR3 protein, V gene, J gene.

ASSLPWGRGTEAF	TRBV7-2	TRBJ1-1
ASSYLQGANYGYT	TRBV7-8	TRBJ1-2
ASSLFPGGNQPQH	TRBV28	TRBJ1-5
ASSPLGSMSNEKLF	TRBV11-2	TRBJ1-4
ASSVVRGGPQETQY	TRBV9	TRBJ2-5
ASSLVGTVTAYEQY	TRBV7-2	TRBJ2-7
ASSFRREAF	TRBV7-7	TRBJ1-1
ASSLDRGYETQY	TRBV7-3	TRBJ2-5
ASSAPGQGGEKLF	TRBV27	TRBJ1-4
ASRPTDHITYEQY	TRBV6-5	TRBJ2-7
ATRLAGSYYEQY	TRBV7-2	TRBJ2-7
SVELVYGYT	TRBV29-1	TRBJ1-2
AWSRAGGPDTQY	TRBV30	TRBJ2-3
ASSYSKGKQETQY	TRBV6-5	TRBJ2-5
ATSRGRVVGTEF	TRBV15	TRBJ2-1
ASSLSPGANVLT	TRBV18	TRBJ2-6
ASSFMSGRQGANVLT	TRBV28	TRBJ2-6
ASSQEATASPLH	TRBV4-3	TRBJ1-6
ASRMVDSKNEQF	TRBV2	TRBJ2-1
ASRAGGRNTEAF	TRBV28	TRBJ1-1
ASRTDRGPIGYT	TRBV27	TRBJ1-2
ASSTPGPQNEKLF	TRBV9	TRBJ1-4
ASSFSRGEQY	TRBV5-1	TRBJ2-7
ASSEFRGLGEKLF	TRBV25-1	TRBJ1-4
SVRLGTGFHEQY	TRBV29-1	TRBJ2-7
ASSVGTSGRARETQY	TRBV9	TRBJ2-5
ASSRKGQWENTEAF	TRBV18	TRBJ1-1
ASSPIQGMNTEAF	TRBV5-4	TRBJ1-1
ASKGTEAF	TRBV4-1	TRBJ1-1
ASSLYGGLAKNIQY	TRBV7-3	TRBJ2-4
ASSEAGTGGGEQY	TRBV6-1	TRBJ2-7
ASSPGTPGEKLF	TRBV19	TRBJ1-4
SASLPKEQY	TRBV20-1	TRBJ2-7
ASSFTPDARSYEQY	TRBV7-2	TRBJ2-7
ASFQHRVNQPQH	TRBV2	TRBJ1-5
ASSLAVRGGNSPLH	TRBV7-8	TRBJ1-6
AWSVSHWGNYGYT	TRBV30	TRBJ1-2
ASSLDRVRTEAF	TRBV7-2	TRBJ1-1
ASSLLRGAHNNEQF	TRBV11-1	TRBJ2-1
ASSLIPDRGYEQY	TRBV4-1	TRBJ2-7
SVGGSYEQY	TRBV29-1	TRBJ2-7
ASSGRALNTEAF	TRBV2	TRBJ1-1
ASSVGTGVYGYT	TRBV5-1	TRBJ1-2
ASSNWGARDTQY	TRBV27	TRBJ2-3
ASSYLGNSYNSPLH	TRBV6-5	TRBJ1-6
ATSRAQSSYEQY	TRBV15	TRBJ2-7
ASYTSRGSEAF	TRBV27	TRBJ1-1
ASSLGPGQPFGYT	TRBV7-3	TRBJ1-2
ASSPQSGRAEGEQY	TRBV18	TRBJ2-7
ASIVRSLVEQY	TRBV9	TRBJ2-7
ASSLVGGFTGELF	TRBV5-1	TRBJ2-2
SASAGGRAKNIQY	TRBV29-1	TRBJ2-4
ASSYSRVGDYEQY	TRBV6-5	TRBJ2-7
SVAGTDLNQPQH	TRBV29-1	TRBJ1-5
ASSPTVGLAVTDTQY	TRBV4-2	TRBJ2-3
ASSVAPTSPDTQY	TRBV9	TRBJ2-3
ASSQDRVEAF	TRBV4-3	TRBJ1-1
ASSVAGFTDTQY	TRBV9	TRBJ2-3